One and the same sample provided the 13 T cell receptor beta chains below, sequenced in a study of T cells after yellow fever vaccination (dated by TCRdb to between 2018 and 2020). Library construction relied on 5' RACE. The listed sequencing device is Illumina HiSeq 2500. TCRdb applied fastp at Q25 and MiXCR to the public reads, then kept only in-frame beta chains. Each entry merges the rows of one CDR3 protein and shows their most common DNA and genes. In all, the sample holds under 700,000 distinct CDR3 sequences, and 17% of those were seen once. Approximately 15% of the sample lies in the top ten. According to the study, the label for this sample's treatment or condition signals: live attenuated yellow fever vaccine strain. The starting material was PBMCs, obtained around 5 days after the first yellow fever vaccination. These receptors were taken from a man between 18 and 35 years old who received the YFV17D yellow fever vaccine.

This clonotype came up a few times. V and J are TRBV12-3 or TRBV12-4 and TRBJ2-3; possible D gene TRBD2, 5 bases. The V and J ends lost 4 bases and 4 bases respectively, with 12 bases between them. There are 14 residues in the CDR3. The CDR3 nucleotides read TGTGCCAGCAGTTCCCCAGCGGTGGCAGATACGCAGTATTTT. It codes for CASSSPAVADTQYF.

The rearrangement uses TRBV12-3 or TRBV12-4 and TRBJ1-5, with D maybe TRBD1 (5 bases). The V and J ends lost 2 bases and 10 bases respectively, with 9 bases between them. The CDR3 is made up of 12 amino acids. The CDR3 sequence is CASSLFGGPQHF. In DNA form, the CDR3 reads TGTGCCAGCAGTTTATTTGGGGGTCCCCAGCATTTT.

This rearrangement joins TRBV6-5 to TRBJ1-1; possibly TRBD1 for D (5 bases). The CDR3 spans 14 residues. The germline V gene has CDR1 MNHEY and CDR2 SVGAGI. Trimming took 3 bases from V and 5 from J, leaving 13 bases between them. CDR3 DNA sequence: TGTGCCAGCAGTTATAAGGCAGGGTTTACTGAAGCTTTCTTT. This codes for CASSYKAGFTEAFF.

The chain has TRBV5-1 and TRBJ1-6; no definite D call. The CDR3 covers 15 residues. CDR1 SGHRS and CDR2 YFSETQ come from the germline V gene. Trimming shortened V by 0 bases and J by 6 bases, and 10 bases separated the two germline ends. CDR3 nucleotide sequence: TGCGCCAGCAGCTTGGCCTCCCGGATTAATTCACCCCTCCACTTT. It codes for CASSLASRINSPLHF.

This clonotype was detected only a few times. J is TRBJ1-2 and V is TRBV9; D perhaps matches TRBD1 (5 bases). V lost 3 bases and J 0 bases, leaving 15 bases between the germline ends. CDR1 is SGDLS and CDR2 is YYNGEE in the germline V gene. This CDR3 has 16 residues. In DNA form, the CDR3 reads TGTGCCAGCAGCGCCTCGGAGGGGTGGGCTAACTATGGCTACACCTTC. Its translation: CASSASEGWANYGYTF.

The rearrangement uses TRBV7-6 and TRBJ2-2, with D unclear. The V and J ends lost 1 base and 1 base respectively, with 7 bases between them. CDR3 length: 15 residues. Germline V lookup: CDR1 SGHVS, CDR2 FNYEAQ. The CDR3 is CASSLVARNTGELFF. CDR3 bases: TGTGCCAGCAGCTTAGTTGCCAGGAACACCGGGGAGCTGTTTTTT.

This clonotype was observed a handful of times. The V and J genes are TRBV6-5 and TRBJ1-6; D is uncertain. V was cut by 2 bases and J by 7 bases, with 9 bases left in between. The CDR3 is 14 residues long. CDR1 is MNHEY and CDR2 is SVGAGI in the germline V gene. CDR3: CASSYAGGNSPLHF. CDR3 DNA: TGTGCCAGCAGTTACGCAGGAGGAAATTCACCCCTCCACTTT.

This clonotype was counted only a few times. The chain carries TRBV7-6 and TRBJ2-3; D gene uncertain. The V gene lost 5 bases and the J gene lost 3 bases, with 15 bases spanning the gap. Germline V CDR1 and CDR2: SGHVS, FNYEAQ. This CDR3 has 15 amino acids. The DNA for the CDR3 is TGTGCCAGCAGCCAAGTCCCCCTCGTGACAGATACGCAGTATTTT. It encodes CASSQVPLVTDTQYF.

The sample holds a few counts of this clonotype. The CDR3 region is CASSLGSDRGPLSSYEQYF. The CDR3 bases are TGCGCCAGCAGCTTGGGGTCGGACAGGGGGCCGCTTAGCTCCTACGAGCAGTACTTC. The chain joins TRBV5-1 to TRBJ2-7; 11 nucleotides line up with TRBD1. CDR1 SGHRS and CDR2 YFSETQ come from the germline V gene. The junction had 11 bases not matched to a gene; V was cut back by 0 bases and J by 0 bases. The CDR3 consists of 19 residues.

This clonotype was counted between two and nine times. This sequence joins TRBV24-1 and TRBJ2-7, with D unclear. V lost 2 bases and J 7 bases, leaving 8 bases between the germline ends. Germline V gene data show CDR1 as KGHDR and CDR2 as SFDVKD. CDR3 length: 12 residues. Here the CDR3 DNA reads TGTGCCACCAGTGATTCGAAAGGGGAGCAGTACGTC. It yields the protein CATSDSKGEQYV.

The rearrangement joins TRBV7-9 to TRBJ2-4; D unclear. The CDR3 consists of 14 residues. V was clipped by 1 base and J by 5 bases, with 9 bases between them. Germline CDR1 reads SEHNR; CDR2 reads FQNEAQ (reference sequence). The chain's CDR3 is CASSLVDGQNIQYF. The CDR3 nucleotides are TGTGCCAGCAGCTTAGTGGATGGTCAAAACATTCAGTACTTC.

The chain couples TRBV6-5 to TRBJ1-2; D possibly corresponds to TRBD1 (6 bases). The ends were cut back, 7 bases at V and 3 bases at J, with 18 bases in the middle. This CDR3 spans 15 amino acids. CDR1 is MNHEY, CDR2 SVGAGI, per germline. CDR3 residues: CASTFHSDSDYGYTF. CDR3 nucleotide sequence: TGTGCCAGCACTTTTCATTCGGACAGCGACTATGGCTACACCTTC.

This clonotype was counted at least ten times. This rearrangement joins TRBV7-3 to TRBJ2-1; tentatively, D is TRBD1 (7 bases). Germline V gene data show CDR1 as SGHTA and CDR2 as FQGTGA. Trimming removed 5 bases from V and 8 bases from J, with 16 bases in between. CDR3 length: 14 amino acids. CDR3: CASSPPGGNHEQFF. DNA for the CDR3: TGTGCCAGCAGCCCCCCAGGGGGGAACCATGAGCAGTTCTTC. Together with reference TRBV7-3 and TRBJ2-1, the CDR3 gives the full variable domain: GAGVSQTPSNKVTEKGKYVELRCDPISGHTALYWYRQSLGQGPEFLIYFQGTGAADDSGLPNDRFFAVRPEGSVSTLKIQRTERGDSAVYLCASSPPGGNHEQFFGPGTRLTVL.